These 6 T cell receptor beta chains came from one sample sequenced in a study of blood T cells in healthy people across ages. For the second PCR, which ran for about 7 to 11 cycles, a sample-barcoded 5' primer and a J-beta primer mix were used. TCRdb called the 5' RACE reads again in MiXCR, with one record for every CDR3 protein. The data contain 1.5 million to 2 million distinct CDR3 sequences, roughly 32% of them singletons. Sequenced: blood. The receptors derive from a woman in her 30s in good health.

This clonotype was counted only a few times. The gene calls are TRBV7-9 and TRBJ2-5; D is tentatively TRBD1 or TRBD2 (6 bases each). The CDR3 extends over 16 amino acids. Germline V CDR1 and CDR2: SEHNR, FQNEAQ (reference sequence). Trimming took off 6 bases at V and 4 bases at J, with 21 bases between the two ends. Here the CDR3 reads CASSNPRGQGSETQYF. The CDR3 DNA sequence: TGTGCCAGCAGTAATCCACGGGGGCAGGGCTCAGAGACCCAGTACTTC. The full variable domain, its missing parts supplied by reference TRBV7-9 and TRBJ2-5, is DTGVSQNPRHKITKRGQNVTFRCDPISEHNRLYWYRQTLGQGPEFLTYFQNEAQLEKSRLLSDRFSAERPKGSFSTLEIQRTEQGDSAMYLCASSNPRGQGSETQYFGPGTRLLVL.

This clonotype showed up many times. The rearrangement links TRBV20-1 to TRBJ2-1; D perhaps matches TRBD2 (5 bases). Germline V gene data show CDR1 as DFQATT and CDR2 as SNEGSKA (reference sequence). This CDR3 has 11 residues. The CDR3 reads CSAGVTDEQFF. The CDR3 DNA follows: TGCAGCGCCGGGGTGACGGATGAGCAGTTCTTC.

The chain employs TRBV12-3 or TRBV12-4 and TRBJ2-5; 8 bases match TRBD2. This CDR3 spans 14 amino acids. J was trimmed by 4 bases and V by 4 bases; bases with no gene match: 5. DNA of the CDR3: TGTGCCAGCAGTTCAAGTCTAGCGGGAGAGACCCAGTACTTC. It encodes CASSSSLAGETQYF.

The genes are TRBV6-1 and TRBJ2-1, with D unclear. The CDR3 is 14 residues long. Between the trimmed V and J ends, which lost 2 bases and 3 bases, there was a span of 8 bases. The germline V gene encodes CDR1 MNHNS and CDR2 SASEGT. Here the CDR3 DNA reads TGTGCCAGCAGTGAAAACCCTTTCTACAATGAGCAGTTCTTC. Protein sequence: CASSENPFYNEQFF.

There are a few counts of this clonotype. The chain combines TRBV12-3 or TRBV12-4 with TRBJ2-2; unclear D gene. This CDR3 has 13 residues. V dropped 3 bases and J dropped 6 bases, with 8 bases sitting between them. CDR3 protein: CASSFGWAGELFF. The CDR3 DNA follows: TGTGCCAGCAGTTTTGGGTGGGCCGGGGAGCTGTTTTTT.

This clonotype appeared a few times. The rearrangement joins TRBV2 to TRBJ1-6; no firm D call. Germline assignment: CDR1 SNHLY and CDR2 FYNNEI. With 8 bases removed from V and 10 bases from J, the gap between germline ends came to 3 bases. The CDR3 loop spans 9 amino acids. CDR3 protein: CASESPLHF. DNA for the CDR3: TGTGCCAGCGAGTCACCCCTCCACTTT.